This entry lists 3 T cell receptor beta chains sequenced from one sample in a study of blood T cell repertoires in COVID-19. Profiling relied on immunoSEQ multiplex PCR, and the TCRdb table lists in-frame clones only, not all of them. The sample includes 100,000 to 120,000 clones, nearly 90% of them seen just once. The sample was peripheral blood. The receptor set was obtained from a human donor in a cohort sampled during active COVID-19.

The chain recombines TRBV6-5 with TRBJ1-4; no firm D call. Germline values: CDR1 MNHEY, CDR2 SVGAGI. This CDR3 comprises 13 residues. V gave up 0 bases and J gave up 8 bases, with 7 bases separating them. This CDR3 is CASSYSTLEKLFF. The CDR3 bases are TGTGCCAGCAGTTACTCGACTTTGGAAAAACTGTTTTTT.

The V and J genes are TRBV28 and TRBJ1-1; D possibly corresponds to TRBD1 (6 bases). The germline gives CDR1 MDHEN, CDR2 SYDVKM. The V and J ends lost 2 bases and 8 bases respectively, with 18 bases between them. The CDR3 has 15 residues. DNA of the CDR3: TGTGCCAGCAGTTTAGCAGGAGCGACAGGCCCGGAAGCTTTCTTT. Protein: CASSLAGATGPEAFF.

This chain uses TRBV29-1 with TRBJ2-5; D is perhaps TRBD1 (6 bases). Trimming stripped 4 bases from V and 5 bases from J, with 11 bases between. Germline assignment: CDR1 SQVTM and CDR2 ANQGSEA. The CDR3 totals 12 residues. This chain's CDR3 is CSVVQGTETQYF. CDR3 bases: TGCAGCGTTGTACAGGGAACGGAGACCCAGTACTTC.